This TCR beta chain was documented in a study of OX40 agonist ivuxolimab in advanced cancers. About the research overall: Patients in dose escalation had liver, melanoma, kidney or head and neck cancers. Eligibility admitted prior anti-PD-1, anti-PD-L1 or anti-CTLA-4 therapy; around 41% had some.

Method: immunoSEQ multiplex PCR; TCRdb's copy keeps in-frame clones and lacks some. The table lists more than 65,000 clones, around 94% of them singletons. Looked up from germline, CDR1 is LNHDA and CDR2 is SQIVND (reference sequence). CDR3 length: 16 residues. With 4 bases removed from V and 5 bases from J, the gap between germline ends came to 17 bases. This sequence was found in an adult with an advanced solid tumor such as melanoma, head and neck, liver or kidney cancer. The sequences come from CD4+ or CD8+ T cells sorted from blood, collected in a trial of the OX40 agonist ivuxolimab. The rearrangement links TRBV19 to TRBJ1-4; the D gene is possibly TRBD1 (6 bases). The DNA of the CDR3 is TGTGCCAGTAGTAGCCTCGGGGGGGCCGACAATGAAAAACTGTTTTTT. This translates into CASSSLGGADNEKLFF.